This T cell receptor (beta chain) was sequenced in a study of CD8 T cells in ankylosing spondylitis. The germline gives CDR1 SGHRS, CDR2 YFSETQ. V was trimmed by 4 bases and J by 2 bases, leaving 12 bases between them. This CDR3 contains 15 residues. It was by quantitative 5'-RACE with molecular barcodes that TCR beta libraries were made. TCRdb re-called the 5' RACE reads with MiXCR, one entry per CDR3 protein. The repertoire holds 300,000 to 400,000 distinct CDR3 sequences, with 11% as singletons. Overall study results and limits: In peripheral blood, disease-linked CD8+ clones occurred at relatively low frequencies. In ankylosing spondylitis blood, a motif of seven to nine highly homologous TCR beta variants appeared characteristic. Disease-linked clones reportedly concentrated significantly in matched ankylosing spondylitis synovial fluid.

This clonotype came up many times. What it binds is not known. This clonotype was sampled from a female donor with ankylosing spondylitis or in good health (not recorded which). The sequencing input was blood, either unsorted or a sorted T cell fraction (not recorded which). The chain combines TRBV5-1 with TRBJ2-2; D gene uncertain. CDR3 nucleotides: TGCGCCAGCAGCCCTAGAGGAAGCAACACCGGGGAGCTGTTTTTT. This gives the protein CASSPRGSNTGELFF.